Listed here is a single T cell receptor beta chain. 13 Jbeta primers and 60 Vbeta primers were used for the PCR. Assay: immunoSEQ multiplex PCR; the TCRdb copy retains only in-frame clones and omits some. The repertoire has 150,000 to 160,000 clones, 75% to 85% of them found once; the top ten carry 5.6%. The data originate from a study of cytomegalovirus exposure and HLA in healthy donors. The length of the CDR3 is 13 residues. The germline CDR1 and CDR2 sequences are LNHDA and SQIVND (reference sequence). Trimming stripped 7 bases from V and 5 bases from J, with 12 bases between. This sequence originates from a woman aged 40 to 50 in good health and CMV-seropositive. The sample taken for sequencing was PBMCs. The chain joins TRBV19 to TRBJ1-5, with D possibly TRBD1 on 6 matching bases. The CDR3, as DNA: TGTGCCAGTATGGGGCAGGGGTATCAGCCCCAGCATTTT. Translated: CASMGQGYQPQHF.